This is a list of T cell receptor beta chains from one sample in a study of blood T cells in healthy people across ages. One entry per CDR3 protein, called by TCRdb with MiXCR from the 5' RACE reads. The sample lists about 680,000 distinct CDR3 sequences, 49% occurring once. The specimen sequenced was blood. The receptor source for this set is a woman in her sixties in good health. Both conserved end residues are part of each CDR3. Each record gives: J gene, CDR3 length, V gene, clone size, D gene, CDR3 protein, CDR3 DNA. A D gene is named only where the DNA matches it firmly. The size of a clone is reported for some rows only, either as once, few or many, or as a class for expanded clones.

TRBJ2-7 | 15 | TRBV7-2 | NA | NA | CASSLFLGASYEQYF | TGTGCCAGCAGCTTATTTCTGGGAGCCTCCTACGAGCAGTACTTC
TRBJ2-1 | 14 | TRBV20-1 | once | NA | CSAKSPNSYNGQFF | TGCAGTGCTAAATCCCCAAACTCCTACAATGGGCAGTTCTTC
TRBJ1-2 | 13 | TRBV7-2 | many | NA | CASSLAGSYGYTF | TGTGCCAGCAGCTTAGCCGGTTCCTATGGCTACACCTTC
TRBJ1-4 | 14 | TRBV4-2 | few | TRBD1 | CASSQPGQGKELFF | TGTGCCAGCAGCCAGCCCGGACAGGGGAAGGAACTGTTTTTT
TRBJ2-5 | 15 | TRBV25-1 | NA | NA | CASKRSQGQQETQYF | TGTGCCAGCAAACGGTCCCAGGGCCAACAAGAGACCCAGTACTTC
TRBJ2-7 | 15 | TRBV7-2 | NA | TRBD2 | CASSFRLAGGSEQYF | TGTGCCAGCAGCTTCAGACTAGCGGGAGGATCCGAGCAGTACTTC
TRBJ2-5 | 16 | TRBV28 | NA | TRBD2 | CASSSPTSGREDEQYF | TGTGCCAGCAGTTCCCCAACTAGCGGGAGGGAGGATGAGCAGTACTTC
TRBJ2-3 | 16 | TRBV11-1 | NA | NA | CASSLGWQGGTDTQYF | TGTGCCAGCAGCTTAGGATGGCAGGGAGGAACAGATACGCAGTATTTT
TRBJ2-1 | 15 | TRBV5-1 | NA | TRBD2 | CASSYMRRESNEQFF | TGCGCCAGCAGCTACATGAGGCGGGAGAGCAATGAGCAGTTCTTC
TRBJ2-5 | 18 | TRBV20-1 | many | TRBD2 | CSARDLGLAGHPQETQYF | TGCAGTGCTAGAGATCTGGGGCTAGCGGGGCACCCGCAAGAGACCCAGTACTTC
TRBJ2-1 | 17 | TRBV7-2 | few | TRBD2 | CASSPKILAGGNNEQFF | TGTGCCAGCAGCCCAAAAATCCTAGCGGGAGGGAACAATGAGCAGTTCTTC
TRBJ1-6 | 14 | TRBV25-1 | few | TRBD1 | CASGNRGYNSPLHF | TGTGCCAGCGGGAACAGGGGCTATAATTCACCCCTCCACTTT
TRBJ2-7 | 14 | TRBV12-3/TRBV12-4 | few | TRBD2 | CASSFTSGYYEQYF | TGTGCCAGCAGTTTCACTAGCGGTTACTACGAGCAGTACTTC
TRBJ1-1 | 12 | TRBV20-1 | NA | NA | CSAREWDTEAFF | TGCAGTGCTAGGGAGTGGGACACTGAAGCTTTCTTT
TRBJ1-1 | 18 | TRBV4-3 | NA | TRBD1 | CASSQATTSDRENTEAFF | TGCGCCAGCAGCCAAGCGACCACATCGGACAGGGAGAACACTGAAGCTTTCTTT
TRBJ2-3 | 14 | TRBV5-1 | NA | TRBD2 | CASSWVTSGDTRYF | TGCGCCAGCAGCTGGGTGACTAGCGGAGATACGCGGTATTTT
TRBJ2-7 | 14 | TRBV11-2 | few | TRBD2 | CASSLLAGGPEQYF | TGTGCCAGCAGCTTGTTAGCGGGAGGACCCGAGCAGTACTTC
TRBJ2-3 | 14 | TRBV5-1 | NA | NA | CASSPGQTTDTQYF | TGCGCCAGCAGCCCCGGACAGACAACAGATACGCAGTATTTT
TRBJ2-7 | 13 | TRBV10-3 | few | TRBD1 | CAISGDRGHEQYF | TGTGCCATCAGTGGGGACAGAGGCCACGAGCAGTACTTC
TRBJ2-5 | 16 | TRBV28 | few | TRBD1 | CASSADRGLLGETQYF | TGTGCCAGCAGTGCGGACAGGGGTTTGTTAGGAGAGACCCAGTACTTC
TRBJ1-2 | 14 | TRBV3-1 | NA | NA | CASSQGAAASGYTF | TGTGCCAGCAGCCAAGGCGCGGCAGCAAGTGGCTACACCTTC
TRBJ2-2 | 16 | TRBV25-1 | few | TRBD2 | CASSDSGRENTGELFF | TGTGCCAGCAGTGACAGCGGGAGGGAGAACACCGGGGAGCTGTTTTTT
TRBJ2-7 | 14 | TRBV5-1 | once | TRBD1 | CASSQGGDRYEQYF | TGCGCCAGCAGCCAAGGGGGCGACCGTTACGAGCAGTACTTC
TRBJ2-5 | 12 | TRBV30 | NA | NA | CAWSEPGDRQYF | TGTGCCTGGAGTGAACCGGGAGACCGGCAGTACTTC
TRBJ2-3 | 13 | TRBV29-1 | few | NA | CSVLADQVDTQYF | TGCAGTGTTCTCGCCGACCAGGTAGATACGCAGTATTTT
TRBJ2-3 | 15 | TRBV29-1 | once | NA | CSVGPGGGMADTQYF | TGCAGCGTCGGACCGGGTGGGGGTATGGCAGATACGCAGTATTTT
TRBJ2-7 | 14 | TRBV5-1 | few | NA | CASSLGQARDEQYF | TGCGCCAGCAGCTTGGGACAGGCGAGAGACGAGCAGTACTTC
TRBJ2-3 | 15 | TRBV4-3 | few | TRBD1 | CASSPTGERTDTQYF | TGCGCCAGCAGCCCTACAGGGGAAAGGACAGATACGCAGTATTTT
TRBJ2-3 | 23 | TRBV14 | few | NA | CASSQSCSANRDMRRAEMDTQYF | TGTGCCAGCAGCCAATCTTGTAGCGCTAACCGGGACATGAGGCGTGCGGAGATGGATACGCAGTATTTT
TRBJ1-5 | 15 | TRBV12-3/TRBV12-4 | few | NA | CASSASGGGDQPQHF | TGTGCCAGCAGTGCTAGCGGGGGGGGAGATCAGCCCCAGCATTTT
TRBJ2-1 | 15 | TRBV7-7 | NA | NA | CASSQDSSSYNEQFF | TGTGCTAGCAGCCAAGACTCCAGCTCCTACAATGAGCAGTTCTTC
TRBJ1-1 | 14 | TRBV5-1 | NA | NA | CASSFQTANTEAFF | TGCGCCAGCAGCTTTCAGACAGCGAACACTGAAGCTTTCTTT
TRBJ2-3 | 15 | TRBV29-1 | NA | NA | CSVVGGVGIGDTQYF | TGCAGCGTTGTGGGGGGAGTGGGGATCGGAGATACGCAGTATTTT
TRBJ2-7 | 14 | TRBV29-1 | few | NA | CSGITDSVRWEQYF | TGCAGCGGGATAACAGATTCGGTTCGGTGGGAGCAGTACTTC
TRBJ2-1 | 14 | TRBV6-6 | NA | TRBD2 | CASSLSGSMNEQFF | TGTGCCAGCAGTTTAAGCGGGAGTATGAATGAGCAGTTCTTC
TRBJ2-7 | 14 | TRBV7-6 | NA | TRBD1 | CASSSGQGTDEQYF | TGTGCCAGCAGCTCGGGACAGGGGACAGACGAGCAGTACTTC
TRBJ2-1 | 16 | TRBV19 | NA | TRBD2 | CASSIFSGFSYNEQFF | TGTGCCAGTAGTATATTTAGCGGGTTCTCCTACAATGAGCAGTTCTTC
TRBJ2-1 | 16 | TRBV5-1 | few | TRBD2 | CASSWTSGRKNNEQFF | TGCGCCAGCAGCTGGACTAGCGGGAGGAAGAACAATGAGCAGTTCTTC
TRBJ2-1 | 17 | TRBV27 | NA | TRBD2 | CASSSRTSGSTYNEQFF | TGTGCCAGCAGTTCCAGGACTAGCGGGAGTACCTACAATGAGCAGTTCTTC
TRBJ2-4 | 19 | TRBV4-2 | few | TRBD1 | CASSQVFGTELIAKNIRYF | TGTGCCAGCAGCCAAGTCTTCGGGACAGAGCTTATAGCCAAAAACATTCGGTACTTC
TRBJ2-7 | 15 | TRBV7-9 | few | NA | CASSPYWTDSYEQYF | TGTGCCAGCAGCCCCTATTGGACGGACTCCTACGAGCAGTACTTC
TRBJ2-3 | 15 | TRBV6-2/TRBV6-3 | NA | TRBD2 | CASSRSSGRGDTQYF | TGTGCCAGCAGCCGTTCTAGCGGGAGGGGAGATACGCAGTATTTT
TRBJ2-5 | 14 | TRBV28 | NA | NA | CASSSKGQLNEQYF | TGTGCCAGCAGTTCTAAAGGACAGCTAAATGAGCAGTACTTC
TRBJ2-7 | 15 | TRBV14 | NA | TRBD1 | CASSQGAGGSYEQYF | TGTGCCAGCAGCCAAGGCGCAGGGGGCTCCTACGAGCAGTACTTC
TRBJ1-1 | 15 | TRBV7-9 | many | NA | CASSLDPGGLTEAFF | TGTGCCAGCAGCTTAGACCCCGGAGGATTGACTGAAGCTTTCTTT
TRBJ2-1 | 15 | TRBV27 | NA | TRBD2 | CASSLGGRSTNEQFF | TGTGCCAGCAGTTTAGGCGGGAGGTCGACAAATGAGCAGTTCTTC
TRBJ1-2 | 15 | TRBV3-1 | NA | NA | CASSPRPSGDHGYTF | TGTGCCAGCAGCCCTCGACCTTCAGGGGACCATGGCTACACCTTC
TRBJ2-2 | 14 | TRBV6-2/TRBV6-3 | NA | TRBD2 | CASSDGLAGIRLFF | TGTGCCAGCAGCGATGGACTAGCGGGGATACGGCTGTTTTTT
TRBJ1-3 | 15 | TRBV7-3 | NA | TRBD1 | CASSLEDRHGNTIYF | TGTGCCAGCAGCCTGGAGGACAGGCATGGAAACACCATATATTTT
TRBJ1-4 | 14 | TRBV29-1 | NA | NA | CSVGSESTNEKLFF | TGCAGCGTTGGTTCAGAGTCAACTAATGAAAAACTGTTTTTT
TRBJ1-2 | 13 | TRBV12-3/TRBV12-4 | many | NA | CASSLQVSYGYTF | TGTGCCAGCAGTTTGCAGGTCTCGTATGGCTACACCTTC
TRBJ1-2 | 14 | TRBV9 | NA | TRBD1 | CASRNTGANYGYTF | TGTGCCAGCAGAAACACAGGGGCCAACTATGGCTACACCTTC
TRBJ1-2 | 15 | TRBV12-3/TRBV12-4 | NA | NA | CASSLTGDANYGYTF | TGTGCCAGCAGTTTAACAGGCGATGCTAACTATGGCTACACCTTC
TRBJ2-5 | 11 | TRBV29-1 | NA | NA | CSVEDNPQWYF | TGCAGCGTTGAAGATAATCCCCAATGGTACTTC
TRBJ2-7 | 14 | TRBV10-3 | NA | NA | CAIKQIDSPYEQYF | TGTGCCATCAAGCAAATCGACAGTCCCTACGAGCAGTACTTC